This T cell receptor beta chain was observed in a study of T cell changes during pregnancy in multiple sclerosis. Trimming pared 3 bases from V and 6 bases from J, leaving 12 bases between. The CDR3 loop spans 14 amino acids. Germline V gives CDR1 SGHNT, CDR2 YYREEE (reference sequence). Sequencing was performed with immunoSEQ multiplex PCR; in TCRdb, only in-frame clones are kept and a portion is missing. The sample lists some 23,000 clones, 86% occurring once. The TCR sequence derives from a female donor in good health, enrolled as a control in a pregnancy study. The V gene is TRBV5-4, the J gene TRBJ2-2, with D maybe TRBD1 (6 bases). The starting material was CD8+ T cells from peripheral blood mononuclear cells, obtained in the first trimester of pregnancy. As DNA, the CDR3 is TGTGCCAGCAGCTATCCAGACAGGCCCGGGGAGCTGTTTTTT. Translation gives CASSYPDRPGELFF.